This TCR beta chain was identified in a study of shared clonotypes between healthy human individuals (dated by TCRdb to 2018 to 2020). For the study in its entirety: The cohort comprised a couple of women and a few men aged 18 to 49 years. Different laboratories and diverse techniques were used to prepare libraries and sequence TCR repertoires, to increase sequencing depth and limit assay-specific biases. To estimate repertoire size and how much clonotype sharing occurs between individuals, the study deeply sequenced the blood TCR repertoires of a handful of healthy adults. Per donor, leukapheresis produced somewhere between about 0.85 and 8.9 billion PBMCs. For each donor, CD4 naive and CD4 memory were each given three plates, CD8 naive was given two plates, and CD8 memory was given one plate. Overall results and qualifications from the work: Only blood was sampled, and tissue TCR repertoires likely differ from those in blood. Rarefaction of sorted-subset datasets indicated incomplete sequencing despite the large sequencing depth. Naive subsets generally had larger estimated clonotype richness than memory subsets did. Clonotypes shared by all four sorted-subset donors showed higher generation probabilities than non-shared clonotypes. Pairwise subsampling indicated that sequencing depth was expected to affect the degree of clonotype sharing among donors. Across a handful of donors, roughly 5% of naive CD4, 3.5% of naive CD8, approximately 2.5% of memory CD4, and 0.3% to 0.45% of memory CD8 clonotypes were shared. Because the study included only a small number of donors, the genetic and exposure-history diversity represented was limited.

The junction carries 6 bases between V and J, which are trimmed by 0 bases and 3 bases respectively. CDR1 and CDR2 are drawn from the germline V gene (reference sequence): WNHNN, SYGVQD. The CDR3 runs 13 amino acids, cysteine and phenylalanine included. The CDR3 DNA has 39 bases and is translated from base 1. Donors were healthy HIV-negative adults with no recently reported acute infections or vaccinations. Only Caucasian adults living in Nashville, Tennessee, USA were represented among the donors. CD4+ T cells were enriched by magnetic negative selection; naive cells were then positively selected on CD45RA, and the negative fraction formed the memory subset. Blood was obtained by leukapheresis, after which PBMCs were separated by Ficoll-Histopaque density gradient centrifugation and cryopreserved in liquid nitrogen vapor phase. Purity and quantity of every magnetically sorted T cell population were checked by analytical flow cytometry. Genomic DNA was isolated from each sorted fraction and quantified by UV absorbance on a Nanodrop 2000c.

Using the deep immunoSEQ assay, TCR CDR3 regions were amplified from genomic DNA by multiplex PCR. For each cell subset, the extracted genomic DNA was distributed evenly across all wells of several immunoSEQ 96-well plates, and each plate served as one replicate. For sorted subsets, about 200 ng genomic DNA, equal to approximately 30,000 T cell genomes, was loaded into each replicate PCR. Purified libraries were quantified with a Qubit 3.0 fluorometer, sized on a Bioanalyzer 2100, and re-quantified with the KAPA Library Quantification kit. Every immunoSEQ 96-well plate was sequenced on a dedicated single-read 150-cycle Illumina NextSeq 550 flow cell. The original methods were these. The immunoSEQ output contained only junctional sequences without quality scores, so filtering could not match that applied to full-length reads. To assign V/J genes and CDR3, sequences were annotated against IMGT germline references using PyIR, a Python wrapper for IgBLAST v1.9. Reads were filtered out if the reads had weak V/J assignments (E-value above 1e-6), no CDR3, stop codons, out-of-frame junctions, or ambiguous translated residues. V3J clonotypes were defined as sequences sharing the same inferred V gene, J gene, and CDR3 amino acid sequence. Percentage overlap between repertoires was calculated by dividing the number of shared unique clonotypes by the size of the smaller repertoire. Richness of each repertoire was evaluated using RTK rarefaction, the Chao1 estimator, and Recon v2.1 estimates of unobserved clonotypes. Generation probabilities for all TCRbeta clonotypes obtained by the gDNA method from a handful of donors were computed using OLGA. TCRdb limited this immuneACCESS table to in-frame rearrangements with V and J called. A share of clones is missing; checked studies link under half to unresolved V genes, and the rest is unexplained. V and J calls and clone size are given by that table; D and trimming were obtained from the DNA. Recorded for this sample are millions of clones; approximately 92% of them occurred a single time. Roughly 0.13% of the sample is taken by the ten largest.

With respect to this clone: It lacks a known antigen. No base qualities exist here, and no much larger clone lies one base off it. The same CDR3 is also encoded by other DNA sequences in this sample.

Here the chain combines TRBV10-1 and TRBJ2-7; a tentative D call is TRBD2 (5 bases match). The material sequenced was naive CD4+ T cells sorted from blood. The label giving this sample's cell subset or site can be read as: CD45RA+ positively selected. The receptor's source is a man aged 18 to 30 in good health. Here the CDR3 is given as CASSESGDYEQYF. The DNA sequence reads TGCGCCAGCAGTGAGTCCGGGGACTACGAGCAGTACTTC.